Presented here are 21 T cell receptor beta chains from one specimen sequenced in a study of cytomegalovirus exposure and HLA in healthy donors (dated by TCRdb to 2015 to 2018). The library was prepared using the immunoSEQ multiplex PCR assay. For the multiplex PCR, a mixture combining 60 forward primers for TCR Vbeta segments and 13 reverse primers for TCR Jbeta segments was used. This is the immuneACCESS table as TCRdb keeps it, with only in-frame sequences that have V and J called. A part of the clones is gone; compared with another copy, unresolved V genes explain less than half, and the rest is unexplained. For this sample, the table gives approximately 80,000 clones. 1% to 1.4% of the sample comes from the top ten. The sequencing sample was made of PBMCs. These TCRs come from a woman under 40 in good health and CMV-seronegative.

The chain links TRBV5-1 to TRBJ2-2; a weak D match, TRBD1 (7 bases). The CDR3 spans 14 residues. Trimming removed 5 bases from V and 5 bases from J, with 13 bases in between. Germline CDR1 reads SGHRS; CDR2 reads YFSETQ. The CDR3 DNA is TGCGCCAGCAGGGAGGGGACAGCTACCGGGGAGCTGTTTTTT. Translated: CASREGTATGELFF.

This chain links TRBV25-1 with TRBJ2-1; 8 bases align to TRBD1. This CDR3 is built from 16 residues. Germline V gene sequence: CDR1 MGHDK, CDR2 SYGVNS. V lost 3 bases and J lost 0; bases outside the gene matches: 4. The CDR3 DNA reads as TGTGCCAGCAGTGAGACAGGGGCAATCTCCTACAATGAGCAGTTCTTC. Protein product: CASSETGAISYNEQFF. The full variable domain, in which reference TRBV25-1 and TRBJ2-1 provide the parts outside the CDR3, is EADIYQTPRYLVIGTGKKITLECSQTMGHDKMYWYQQDPGMELHLIHYSYGVNSTEKGDLSSESTVSRIRTEHFPLTLESARPSHTSQYLCASSETGAISYNEQFFGPGTRLTVL.

The chain has TRBV5-1 and TRBJ2-2; maybe TRBD1 (7 bases). The germline V and J ends were trimmed by 7 bases and 1 base, with 14 bases remaining between them. Germline V gene sequence: CDR1 SGHRS, CDR2 YFSETQ. The CDR3 runs to 15 residues. CDR3 DNA: TGCGCCAGCCGGAGGGGGCTCCAGAACACCGGGGAGCTGTTTTTT. Translating it yields CASRRGLQNTGELFF.

V and J are TRBV7-2 and TRBJ1-1; unclear D gene. This CDR3 has 13 residues. Trimming pared 6 bases from V and 7 bases from J, leaving 15 bases between. Germline V lookup: CDR1 SGHTA, CDR2 FQGNSA. The CDR3 spells CASSHPPRDEAFF. CDR3 DNA sequence: TGTGCCAGCAGTCACCCTCCCCGGGATGAAGCTTTCTTT.

V usage is TRBV28 and J usage is TRBJ1-5; 7 positions agree with TRBD1. Germline values: CDR1 MDHEN, CDR2 SYDVKM. The CDR3 loop spans 13 amino acids. The V gene end was trimmed by 6 bases and the J gene end by 2 bases; junction bases not matched to a gene: 1. The DNA for the CDR3 is TGTGCCAGCAGCGACAGGGGCAATCAGCCCCAGCATTTT. This codes for CASSDRGNQPQHF. The entire variable domain, with the rest obtained from reference TRBV28 and TRBJ1-5, is as follows: DVKVTQSSRYLVKRTGEKVFLECVQDMDHENMFWYRQDPGLGLRLIYFSYDVKMKEKGDIPEGYSVSREKKERFSLILESASTNQTSMYLCASSDRGNQPQHFGDGTRLSIL.

The rearrangement uses TRBV11-2 and TRBJ2-2; a possible D gene is TRBD1 (5 bases). Germline-derived CDR1 and CDR2 are SGHAT and FQNNGV. The CDR3 loop spans 15 amino acids. Trimming removed 1 base from V and 4 bases from J, with 10 bases in between. The CDR3 DNA reads TGTGCCAGCAGCTTAGTTATAGGGGCCACCGGGGAGCTGTTTTTT. This gives the protein CASSLVIGATGELFF.

This rearrangement joins TRBV5-1 to TRBJ2-2, with 9 nucleotides matching TRBD1. J was trimmed by 5 bases and V by 0 bases; bases with no gene match: 2. Germline CDR1 is SGHRS and CDR2 is YFSETQ. The CDR3 extends over 15 amino acids. The CDR3: CASSLDRGRTGELFF. The DNA of the CDR3 is TGCGCCAGCAGCTTGGACAGGGGGCGTACCGGGGAGCTGTTTTTT.

This chain uses TRBV13 with TRBJ2-7; 8 bases are a match to TRBD1. V was pared by 5 bases and J by 2 bases, with 8 bases of the junction left unmatched. The CDR3 runs to 15 residues. Germline CDR1 PRHDT, CDR2 FYEKMQ (reference sequence). In nucleotides, the CDR3 is TGTGCCAGCAGCCGCACGGGACAGGTGGCCTACGAGCAGTACTTC. Translating gives CASSRTGQVAYEQYF.

As for this clone: At one boundary the junction diverges from the germline segment, which might be a read error. The V gene is TRBV30, the J gene TRBJ1-2; D not resolved. CDR1 and CDR2 (germline): GTSNPN, SVGIG (reference sequence). This CDR3 comprises 15 residues. The CDR3 coding sequence is TGTGCCGGGAGTGTCGGCGGAGGGATTGCCTATGGCTACACCTTC. It encodes CAGSVGGGIAYGYTF.

This chain joins TRBV13 and TRBJ1-6, with D uncertain. This CDR3 contains 13 residues. Trimming pared 4 bases from V and 8 bases from J, leaving 9 bases between. Germline CDR1 and CDR2: PRHDT and FYEKMQ (reference sequence). Written as DNA, the CDR3 is TGTGCCAGCAGCTCCCTATTGGATTCACCCCTCCACTTT. This sequence encodes CASSSLLDSPLHF. Filled out from reference TRBV13 and TRBJ1-6, the complete variable domain reads AAGVIQSPRHLIKEKRETATLKCYPIPRHDTVYWYQQGPGQDPQFLISFYEKMQSDKGSIPDRFSAQQFSDYHSELNMSSLELGDSALYFCASSSLLDSPLHFGNGTRLTVT.

The rearrangement links TRBV27 to TRBJ2-7; tentatively, D is TRBD1 (6 bases). The V and J ends lost 6 bases and 2 bases respectively, with 11 bases between them. Germline V gene sequence: CDR1 MNHEY, CDR2 SMNVEV (reference sequence). The CDR3 consists of 13 residues. The CDR3 DNA reads as TGTGCCAGCAGCCCCCGGACAGCCTACGAGCAGTACTTC. This sequence encodes CASSPRTAYEQYF.

The chain uses TRBV30 and TRBJ1-5, with D possibly TRBD1 on 5 matching bases. This CDR3 spans 15 amino acids. Trimming took 1 base from V and 4 from J, leaving 14 bases between them. CDR1 is GTSNPN, CDR2 SVGIG, per germline (reference sequence). CDR3 sequence reads: CAWSEGLGGNQPQHF. In DNA form, the CDR3 reads TGTGCCTGGAGTGAGGGGTTGGGGGGGAATCAGCCCCAGCATTTT.

The V call is TRBV29-1, the J call TRBJ1-1; D is possibly TRBD1 (6 bases). This CDR3 has 14 amino acids. V lost 3 bases, J lost 3 bases, and 14 bases lay in between. The germline gives CDR1 SQVTM, CDR2 ANQGSEA. The CDR3 reads CSVDLFRQDTEAFF. In nucleotides, the CDR3 is TGCAGCGTTGACCTTTTCCGACAGGACACTGAAGCTTTCTTT.

This chain connects TRBV9 to TRBJ1-2, with TRBD1 matching over 10 bases. Unmatched junction bases numbered 9, after V lost 4 bases and J lost 6 bases. This CDR3 comprises 15 residues. CDR1 is SGDLS, CDR2 YYNGEE, per germline. This CDR3 is CASSPRTGGVHGYTF. For the CDR3, the DNA is TGTGCCAGCAGCCCTCGGACAGGGGGAGTCCATGGCTACACCTTC.

The V gene is TRBV20-1, the J gene TRBJ1-2, with D unclear. Trimming took off 4 bases at V and 6 bases at J, with 9 bases between the two ends. The CDR3 extends over 11 amino acids. In germline, CDR1 is DFQATT, CDR2 SNEGSKA (reference sequence). The CDR3 protein is CSATNRNGYTF. CDR3 sequence (DNA): TGCAGTGCTACGAATAGAAATGGCTACACCTTC.

V and J are TRBV30 and TRBJ2-5; D is ambiguous. V was clipped by 4 bases and J by 1 base, with 16 bases between them. CDR3 length equals 15 residues. The germline CDR1 and CDR2 sequences are GTSNPN and SVGIG (reference sequence). Here the CDR3 reads CAWKSVSAIQETQYF. The CDR3 region has the DNA TGTGCCTGGAAAAGCGTATCGGCGATCCAAGAGACCCAGTACTTC. The full variable domain, with the rest looked up from reference TRBV30 and TRBJ2-5, is SQTIHQWPATLVQPVGSPLSLECTVEGTSNPNLYWYRQAAGRGLQLLFYSVGIGQISSEVPQNLSASRPQDRQFILSSKKLLLSDSGFYLCAWKSVSAIQETQYFGPGTRLLVL.

The rearrangement uses TRBV5-1 and TRBJ1-2, with 7 bases identical to TRBD1. Germline CDR1 and CDR2: SGHRS and YFSETQ. V trimming: 4 bases; J trimming: 0 bases; junction bases outside the gene matches: 3. This CDR3 has 14 amino acids. The CDR3 here is CASSRGTANYGYTF. DNA for the CDR3: TGCGCCAGCAGCAGGGGGACAGCTAACTATGGCTACACCTTC. Variable domain in full (rest from reference TRBV5-1 and TRBJ1-2): KAGVTQTPRYLIKTRGQQVTLSCSPISGHRSVSWYQQTPGQGLQFLFEYFSETQRNKGNFPGRFSGRQFSNSRSEMNVSTLELGDSALYLCASSRGTANYGYTFGSGTRLTVV.

The chain combines TRBV29-1 with TRBJ2-1; the match to TRBD2 covers 10 bases. The CDR3 covers 13 residues. Trimming at V came to 7 bases and at J to 10 bases, leaving 10 bases not matched to a gene. Germline-derived CDR1 and CDR2 are SQVTM and ANQGSEA. The CDR3 region has the DNA TGCAGCGCCCGGGCTAGCGGGAGAGAGGAGCAGTTCTTC. This encodes CSARASGREEQFF.

The chain has TRBV19 and TRBJ1-2, with TRBD1 identical over 10 bases. Per the germline V gene, CDR1 is LNHDA and CDR2 is SQIVND (reference sequence). After removal of 1 base from V and 6 bases from J, the junction contained 5 bases not matched to a gene. The CDR3 covers 15 residues. In nucleotides, the CDR3 is TGTGCCAGTAGTATAGGTCCGACAGGGGGCAATGGCTACACCTTC. Residues: CASSIGPTGGNGYTF.

The chain recombines TRBV4-2 with TRBJ2-1, with D perhaps matching TRBD1 (5 bases). Trimming pared 2 bases from V and 5 bases from J, leaving 19 bases between. The CDR3 spans 17 residues. CDR1 and CDR2 (germline): LGHNA, YNFKEQ. CDR3 DNA: TGTGCCAGCAGCCAATGGTCTGGGGCGGCTACGGACAATGAGCAGTTCTTC. It encodes CASSQWSGAATDNEQFF.

The V and J genes are TRBV27 and TRBJ1-2, with TRBD1 matching over 7 bases. The length of the CDR3 is 14 residues. After removal of 2 bases from V and 1 base from J, the junction contained 1 base not matched to a gene. Per germline, CDR1 MNHEY and CDR2 SMNVEV (reference sequence). In DNA form, the CDR3 reads TGTGCCAGCAGTTTAGCAGGGGGTAACTATGGCTACACCTTC. It is translated as CASSLAGGNYGYTF.